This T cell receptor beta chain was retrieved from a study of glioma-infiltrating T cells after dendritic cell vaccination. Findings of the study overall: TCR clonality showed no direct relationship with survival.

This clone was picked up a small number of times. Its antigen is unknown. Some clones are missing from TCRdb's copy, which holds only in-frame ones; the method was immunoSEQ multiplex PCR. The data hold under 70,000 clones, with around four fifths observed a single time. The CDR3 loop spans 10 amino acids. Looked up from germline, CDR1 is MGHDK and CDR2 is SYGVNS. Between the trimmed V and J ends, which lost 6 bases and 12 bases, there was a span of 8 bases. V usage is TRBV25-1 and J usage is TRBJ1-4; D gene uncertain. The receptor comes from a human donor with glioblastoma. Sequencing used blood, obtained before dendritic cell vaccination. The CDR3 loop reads CASSGKELFF. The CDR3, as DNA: TGTGCCAGCAGCGGGAAGGAACTGTTTTTT.